This entry is about one TCR beta chain. Antigen: not known. Profiled with immunoSEQ multiplex PCR; TCRdb holds only in-frame clones, not every one. The sample has 100,000 or so clones, around 92% seen once. The CDR3 has 15 amino acids. V was pared by 6 bases and J by 3 bases, with 8 bases of the junction left unmatched. Germline V CDR1 and CDR2: WNHNN, SYGVQD (reference sequence). This entry is derived from a study of siplizumab effects on memory and regulatory T cells. Study findings and constraints: Naive T cell populations appeared to exhibit greater diversity than memory cells and appeared to be major alloresponse contributors.

Sequences were obtained from CD4+ T cells sorted from blood. The receptor was isolated from a human donor in good health. Some clones in this sample may be carry-over from other donors' samples. The chain is built from TRBV10-1 and TRBJ2-1; TRBD1 aligns across 7 bases. The CDR3 spells CASRLSRQGYNEQFF. The CDR3, as DNA: TGCGCCAGCAGACTTTCCAGACAGGGCTACAATGAGCAGTTCTTC.